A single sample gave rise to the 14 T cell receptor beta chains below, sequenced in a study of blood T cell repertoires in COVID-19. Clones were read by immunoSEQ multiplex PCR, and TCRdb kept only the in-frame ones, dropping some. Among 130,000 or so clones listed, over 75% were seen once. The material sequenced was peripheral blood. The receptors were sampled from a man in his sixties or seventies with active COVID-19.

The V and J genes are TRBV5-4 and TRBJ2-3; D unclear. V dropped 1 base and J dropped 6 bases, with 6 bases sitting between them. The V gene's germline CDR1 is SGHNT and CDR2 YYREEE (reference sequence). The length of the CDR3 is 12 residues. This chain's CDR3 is CASSLRWDTQYF. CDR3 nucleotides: TGTGCCAGCAGCTTGCGGTGGGATACGCAGTATTTT.

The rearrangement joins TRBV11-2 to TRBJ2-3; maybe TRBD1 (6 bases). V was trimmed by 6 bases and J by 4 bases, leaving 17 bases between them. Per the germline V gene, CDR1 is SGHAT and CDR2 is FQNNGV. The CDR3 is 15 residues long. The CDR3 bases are TGTGCCAGCAGTCGCCCTACAGGGTCCTCAGATACGCAGTATTTT. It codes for CASSRPTGSSDTQYF.

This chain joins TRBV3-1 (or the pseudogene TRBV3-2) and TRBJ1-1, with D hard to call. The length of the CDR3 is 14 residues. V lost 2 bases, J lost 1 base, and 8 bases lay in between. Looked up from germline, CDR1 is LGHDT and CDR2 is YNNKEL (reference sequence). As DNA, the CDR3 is TGTGCCAGCAGCCAACGACAACCGAACACTGAAGCTTTCTTT. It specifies CASSQRQPNTEAFF.

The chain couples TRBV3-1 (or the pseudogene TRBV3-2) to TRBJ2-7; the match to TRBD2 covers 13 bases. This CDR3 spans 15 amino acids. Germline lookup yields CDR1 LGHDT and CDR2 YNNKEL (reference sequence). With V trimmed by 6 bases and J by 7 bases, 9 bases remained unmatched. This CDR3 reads CASRTRLAGGLEQYF. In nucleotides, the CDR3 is TGTGCCAGCAGGACCCGACTAGCGGGAGGTTTAGAGCAGTACTTC.

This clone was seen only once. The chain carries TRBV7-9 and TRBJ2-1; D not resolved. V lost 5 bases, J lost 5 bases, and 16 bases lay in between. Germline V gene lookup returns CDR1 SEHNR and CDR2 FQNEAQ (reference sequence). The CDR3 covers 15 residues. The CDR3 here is CASSRILLAHNEQFF. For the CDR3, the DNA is TGTGCCAGCAGCCGGATTTTATTAGCCCACAATGAGCAGTTCTTC.

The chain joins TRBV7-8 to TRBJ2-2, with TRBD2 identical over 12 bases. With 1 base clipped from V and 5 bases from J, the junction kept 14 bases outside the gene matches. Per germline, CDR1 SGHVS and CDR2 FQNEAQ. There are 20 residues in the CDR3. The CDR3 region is CASSLEVRLAGGQDTGELFF. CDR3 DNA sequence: TGTGCCAGCAGCTTAGAAGTTCGTCTAGCGGGAGGGCAGGATACCGGGGAGCTGTTTTTT.

Here the CDR3 reads CASSQSGSSHEQYF. DNA for the CDR3: TGCGCCAGCAGCCAAAGCGGGAGTTCTCACGAGCAGTACTTC. This chain uses TRBV4-1 with TRBJ2-7, with 8 nucleotides matching TRBD2. The CDR3 contains 14 residues. Germline V gene lookup returns CDR1 MGHRA and CDR2 YSYEKL. V was pared by 2 bases and J by 5 bases, with 5 bases of the junction left unmatched.

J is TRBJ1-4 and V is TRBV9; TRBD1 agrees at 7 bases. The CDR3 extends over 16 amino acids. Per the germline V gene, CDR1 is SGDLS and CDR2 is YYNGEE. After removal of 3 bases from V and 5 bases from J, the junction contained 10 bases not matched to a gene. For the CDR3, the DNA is TGTGCCAGCAGCGGACGACCCGGGACAGAAAATGAAAAACTGTTTTTT. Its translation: CASSGRPGTENEKLFF.

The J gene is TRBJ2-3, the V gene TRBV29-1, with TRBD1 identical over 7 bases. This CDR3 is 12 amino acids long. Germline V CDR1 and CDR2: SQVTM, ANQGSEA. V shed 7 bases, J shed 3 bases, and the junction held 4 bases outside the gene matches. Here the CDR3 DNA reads TGCAGCGCCGGGACAGATACAGATACGCAGTATTTT. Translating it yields CSAGTDTDTQYF.

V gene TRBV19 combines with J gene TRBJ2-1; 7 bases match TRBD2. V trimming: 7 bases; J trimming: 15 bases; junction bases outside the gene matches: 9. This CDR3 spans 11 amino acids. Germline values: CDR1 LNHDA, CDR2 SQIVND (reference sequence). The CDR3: CASTSRGSSFF. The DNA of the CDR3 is TGTGCCAGTACGTCTCGCGGGAGTTCGTTCTTC. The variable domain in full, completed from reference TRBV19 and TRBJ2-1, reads DGGITQSPKYLFRKEGQNVTLSCEQNLNHDAMYWYRQDPGQGLRLIYYSQIVNDFQKGDIAEGYSVSREKKESFPLTVTSAQKNPTAFYLCASTSRGSSFFGPGTRLTVL.

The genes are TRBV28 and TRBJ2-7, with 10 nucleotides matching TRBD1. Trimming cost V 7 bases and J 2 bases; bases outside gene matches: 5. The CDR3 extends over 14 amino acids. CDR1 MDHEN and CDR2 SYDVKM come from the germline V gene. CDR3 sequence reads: CASTETGGAYEQYF. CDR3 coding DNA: TGTGCCAGCACCGAGACAGGGGGCGCCTACGAGCAGTACTTC.

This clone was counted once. The CDR3 DNA reads TGTGCCAGCACCTCTTGGGAGGGTTCGAAGGAGCAGTACTTC. It encodes CASTSWEGSKEQYF. V and J are TRBV19 and TRBJ2-7, with 7 bases that match TRBD2. Trimming at V came to 9 bases and at J to 7 bases, leaving 15 bases not matched to a gene. CDR3 length: 14 residues. Germline V CDR1 and CDR2: LNHDA, SQIVND (reference sequence).

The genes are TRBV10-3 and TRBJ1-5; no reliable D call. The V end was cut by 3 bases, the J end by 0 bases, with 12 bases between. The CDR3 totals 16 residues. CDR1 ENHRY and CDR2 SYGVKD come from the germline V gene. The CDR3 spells CAISDGQDFSNQPQHF. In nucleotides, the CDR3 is TGTGCCATCAGTGACGGGCAGGACTTTAGCAATCAGCCCCAGCATTTT.

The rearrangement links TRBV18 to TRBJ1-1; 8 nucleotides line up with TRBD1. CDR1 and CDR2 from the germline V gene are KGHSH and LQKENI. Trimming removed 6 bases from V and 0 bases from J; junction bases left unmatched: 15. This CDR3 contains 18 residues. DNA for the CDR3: TGTGCCAGCTCCACACTCGGACAGGGCCGATTCATGAACACTGAAGCTTTCTTT. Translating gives CASSTLGQGRFMNTEAFF. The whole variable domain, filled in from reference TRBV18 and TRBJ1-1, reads NAGVMQNPRHLVRRRGQEARLRCSPMKGHSHVYWYRQLPEEGLKFMVYLQKENIIDESGMPKERFSAEFPKEGPSILRIQQVVRGDSAAYFCASSTLGQGRFMNTEAFFGQGTRLTVV.